The 23 T cell receptor beta chains reported below all come from one sample, sequenced in a study of blood T cell repertoires in COVID-19. Sequencing used immunoSEQ multiplex PCR; TCRdb keeps in-frame clones, though not all of them. The sample lists roughly 77,000 clones; around 90% were seen once. Sequencing was carried out using peripheral blood. The receptors shown here come from a man between 50 and 59 years old with active COVID-19.

This clone was observed a single time. The chain employs TRBV6-5 and TRBJ2-2; 7 bases are a match to TRBD1. The V and J ends lost 6 bases and 1 base, in that order; junction bases with no gene match: 2. Germline V gene lookup returns CDR1 MNHEY and CDR2 SVGAGI. The length of the CDR3 is 14 residues. The CDR3 sequence is CASRRQGNTGELFF. The CDR3 bases are TGTGCCAGCAGACGACAGGGGAACACCGGGGAGCTGTTTTTT.

The chain is built from TRBV27 and TRBJ1-6, with 11 bases identical to TRBD1. The germline V gene encodes CDR1 MNHEY and CDR2 SMNVEV (reference sequence). The length of the CDR3 is 15 residues. Trimming took 7 bases from V and 10 from J; bases not matched to a gene: 9. In DNA, the CDR3 is TGTGCCAGCAATCACCTCGGGACAGGGGGATCACCCCTCCACTTT. Translation gives CASNHLGTGGSPLHF.

The gene calls are TRBV19 and TRBJ2-1; 10 nucleotides line up with TRBD1. CDR3 length equals 15 residues. Germline CDR1 LNHDA, CDR2 SQIVND (reference sequence). The junction had 7 bases not matched to a gene; V was cut back by 2 bases and J by 9 bases. The DNA for the CDR3 is TGTGCCAGTAGTATACCGGGACAGGGGAGAGGTGAGCAGTTCTTC. As protein: CASSIPGQGRGEQFF.

The chain couples TRBV11-3 to TRBJ2-7, with D perhaps TRBD2 (7 bases). V was pared by 1 base and J by 2 bases, with 9 bases between. The length of the CDR3 is 14 residues. Germline CDR1 reads SGHNT; CDR2 reads YENEEA. The DNA for the CDR3 is TGTGCCAGCAGCTTAGGGGGGGGCACCTACGAGCAGTACTTC. This encodes CASSLGGGTYEQYF.

This clone was counted once. V and J are TRBV5-1 and TRBJ2-5; 8 bases are a match to TRBD2. V gave up 2 bases and J gave up 4 bases; unmatched junction bases: 10. Germline V gene lookup returns CDR1 SGHRS and CDR2 YFSETQ. The CDR3 has 16 amino acids. The CDR3 nucleotides read TGCGCCAGCAGCTTCCAACCCTCGGGAGGGCGAGAGACCCAGTACTTC. Residues: CASSFQPSGGRETQYF.

The chain uses TRBV3-1 (or the pseudogene TRBV3-2) and TRBJ2-1, with 10 bases aligning to TRBD2. The CDR3 extends over 16 amino acids. The V segment lost 4 bases and the J segment 5 bases; nucleotides outside the gene matches: 8. The germline CDR1 and CDR2 sequences are LGHDT and YNNKEL (reference sequence). Here the CDR3 reads CASSRVSGRANNEQFF. Here the CDR3 DNA reads TGTGCCAGCAGCCGTGTAAGCGGGAGGGCCAACAATGAGCAGTTCTTC.

The V gene is TRBV13, the J gene TRBJ2-3; tentative D call: TRBD1 (5 bases). V lost 8 bases to trimming and J lost 3 bases, with 15 bases between them. This CDR3 comprises 14 residues. Germline-derived CDR1 and CDR2 are PRHDT and FYEKMQ (reference sequence). The chain's CDR3 is CASSRAYSTDTQYF. The CDR3 DNA reads TGTGCCAGCTCCAGGGCCTACTCAACAGATACGCAGTATTTT. Filled out from reference TRBV13 and TRBJ2-3, the complete variable domain reads AAGVIQSPRHLIKEKRETATLKCYPIPRHDTVYWYQQGPGQDPQFLISFYEKMQSDKGSIPDRFSAQQFSDYHSELNMSSLELGDSALYFCASSRAYSTDTQYFGPGTRLTVL.

The chain has TRBV6-2 or TRBV6-3 and TRBJ2-7, with 8 bases fitting TRBD2. The CDR3 is 16 amino acids. In germline, CDR1 is MNHEY, CDR2 SVGEGT. V shed 6 bases, J shed 3 bases, and the junction held 13 bases outside the gene matches. CDR3 amino acids: CASSSREGGSGYEQYF. The CDR3 coding sequence is TGTGCCAGCAGCTCTCGGGAGGGGGGGAGCGGCTACGAGCAGTACTTC.

The chain recombines TRBV28 with TRBJ2-2, with a weak D call TRBD1 (6 bases). The V and J ends lost 5 bases and 5 bases respectively, with 15 bases between them. There are 15 residues in the CDR3. CDR1 and CDR2 (germline): MDHEN, SYDVKM. CDR3 in amino acids: CASSPTSRGTGELFF. The CDR3 DNA reads TGTGCCAGCAGTCCAACGTCCAGGGGAACCGGGGAGCTGTTTTTT. Filled out from reference TRBV28 and TRBJ2-2, the complete variable domain reads DVKVTQSSRYLVKRTGEKVFLECVQDMDHENMFWYRQDPGLGLRLIYFSYDVKMKEKGDIPEGYSVSREKKERFSLILESASTNQTSMYLCASSPTSRGTGELFFGEGSRLTVL.

The gene calls are TRBV5-5 and TRBJ2-1, with D maybe TRBD2 (6 bases). Germline V gene sequence: CDR1 SGHKS, CDR2 YYEKEE (reference sequence). Trimming left V 4 bases short and J 1 base short, with 12 bases between. This CDR3 contains 15 residues. CDR3 region: CASSPRERSYNEQFF. DNA for the CDR3: TGTGCCAGCAGCCCCCGGGAGCGGTCCTACAATGAGCAGTTCTTC.

This chain connects TRBV27 to TRBJ1-2; TRBD1 aligns across 10 bases. Germline CDR1 MNHEY, CDR2 SMNVEV (reference sequence). CDR3 length equals 13 residues. V was pared by 7 bases and J by 6 bases, with 5 bases of the junction left unmatched. The DNA of the CDR3 is TGTGCCAGCAAGACAGGGGGCGCCCATGGCTACACCTTC. This sequence encodes CASKTGGAHGYTF.

A note on this clone: The germline gene is not matched at one end of the junction; a read error may be the cause. Here the CDR3 DNA reads TGTGCCAACAGTGAAAGCGGGGGGCGTGGAAACACCATATATTTT. It specifies CANSESGGRGNTIYF. The rearrangement uses TRBV6-1 and TRBJ1-3, with a tentative D call TRBD1 (6 bases). The length of the CDR3 is 15 residues. CDR1 is MNHNS, CDR2 SASEGT, per germline.

The chain combines TRBV4-2 with TRBJ1-3, with TRBD1 matching 8 bases. The J segment lost 0 bases and the V segment lost 1 base, leaving 8 bases of the junction unmatched. This CDR3 is built from 18 residues. Germline CDR1 is LGHNA and CDR2 is YNFKEQ. The CDR3 spells CASSQALRTGTSGNTIYF. The CDR3 nucleotides read TGTGCCAGCAGCCAAGCCCTTCGGACAGGGACCTCTGGAAACACCATATATTTT.

This clone was seen more than once but under ten times. The J gene is TRBJ1-4, the V gene TRBV10-1; D is ambiguous. The CDR3 is 13 residues long. Germline V lookup: CDR1 WNHNN, CDR2 SYGVQD (reference sequence). V lost 8 bases and J lost 8, with 15 bases in between. The CDR3 coding sequence is TGCGCCAGCTTTCGGAGGTCTTTAGAAAAACTGTTTTTT. It codes for CASFRRSLEKLFF.

The genes are TRBV28 and TRBJ1-1; D is unclear. V shed 2 bases and J shed 7 bases, with 8 bases lying between them. CDR3 length: 12 amino acids. CDR1 and CDR2 (germline): MDHEN, SYDVKM. This CDR3 reads CASSLGAFEAFF. For the CDR3, the DNA is TGTGCCAGCAGTTTAGGAGCGTTTGAAGCTTTCTTT.

The V call is TRBV5-1, the J call TRBJ1-2, with D perhaps TRBD1 (5 bases). The length of the CDR3 is 15 residues. V gave up 0 bases and J gave up 4 bases, with 13 bases separating them. The germline V gene has CDR1 SGHRS and CDR2 YFSETQ. The chain's CDR3 is CASSLVTGSVYGYTF. The CDR3 DNA reads as TGCGCCAGCAGCTTGGTAACAGGATCTGTCTATGGCTACACCTTC.

The gene calls are TRBV27 and TRBJ2-7; 7 bases line up with TRBD1. The CDR3 is 16 amino acids. Germline values: CDR1 MNHEY, CDR2 SMNVEV (reference sequence). Germline trimming cut 5 bases from V and 2 bases from J; bases unmatched to any gene: 12. The CDR3: CASSVTQGTLTYEQYF. CDR3 in DNA: TGTGCCAGCAGTGTAACACAGGGGACCCTAACCTACGAGCAGTACTTC.

The chain combines TRBV19 with TRBJ1-1; D is unresolved. The V gene's germline CDR1 is LNHDA and CDR2 SQIVND (reference sequence). The CDR3 has 15 amino acids. V lost 6 bases and J lost 4, with 18 bases in between. The CDR3, as DNA: TGTGCCAGTAGCACCCCCGGGTCTCCGACCACTGAAGCTTTCTTT. It is translated as CASSTPGSPTTEAFF.

The rearrangement links TRBV6-5 to TRBJ2-2, with TRBD2 as a possible D gene (7 bases). Germline assignment: CDR1 MNHEY and CDR2 SVGAGI. The CDR3 has 13 amino acids. V lost 8 bases and J 7 bases, leaving 14 bases between the germline ends. CDR3 residues: CASRRGQVGELFF. The CDR3 bases are TGTGCCAGCCGGCGGGGGCAGGTCGGGGAGCTGTTTTTT.

This sequence joins TRBV10-1 and TRBJ2-3, with D perhaps matching TRBD1 (5 bases). Germline V gene data show CDR1 as WNHNN and CDR2 as SYGVQD (reference sequence). The CDR3 has 15 residues. The V and J ends lost 6 bases and 1 base respectively, with 14 bases between them. As DNA, the CDR3 is TGCGCCAGCAGAGACAGATCCGAGGGCACAGATACGCAGTATTTT. Protein: CASRDRSEGTDTQYF.

The rearrangement links TRBV18 to TRBJ1-2; a weak D match, TRBD1 (5 bases). Germline CDR1 and CDR2: KGHSH and LQKENI. V gave up 0 bases and J gave up 9 bases, with 17 bases separating them. The CDR3 has 15 amino acids. CDR3 loop: CASSPPEKTGGSYTF. CDR3 in DNA: TGTGCCAGCTCACCACCGGAAAAAACAGGTGGTAGCTACACCTTC.

The rearrangement uses TRBV18 and TRBJ1-1; the D gene is possibly TRBD1 (6 bases). The length of the CDR3 is 13 residues. V dropped 3 bases and J dropped 11 bases, with 16 bases sitting between them. Looked up from germline, CDR1 is KGHSH and CDR2 is LQKENI. The DNA of the CDR3 is TGTGCCAGCTCACCGGGGGCCCCAGGTGTTGCTTTCTTT. This codes for CASSPGAPGVAFF.

The V call is TRBV28, the J call TRBJ2-2; 8 bases map to TRBD1. The CDR3 extends over 15 amino acids. V shed 6 bases and J 7 bases; nucleotides not matched to a gene: 10. Germline V lookup: CDR1 MDHEN, CDR2 SYDVKM. The CDR3 reads CASRLIGQGSGELFF. CDR3 nucleotides: TGTGCCAGCAGATTGATAGGACAGGGAAGCGGGGAGCTGTTTTTT.